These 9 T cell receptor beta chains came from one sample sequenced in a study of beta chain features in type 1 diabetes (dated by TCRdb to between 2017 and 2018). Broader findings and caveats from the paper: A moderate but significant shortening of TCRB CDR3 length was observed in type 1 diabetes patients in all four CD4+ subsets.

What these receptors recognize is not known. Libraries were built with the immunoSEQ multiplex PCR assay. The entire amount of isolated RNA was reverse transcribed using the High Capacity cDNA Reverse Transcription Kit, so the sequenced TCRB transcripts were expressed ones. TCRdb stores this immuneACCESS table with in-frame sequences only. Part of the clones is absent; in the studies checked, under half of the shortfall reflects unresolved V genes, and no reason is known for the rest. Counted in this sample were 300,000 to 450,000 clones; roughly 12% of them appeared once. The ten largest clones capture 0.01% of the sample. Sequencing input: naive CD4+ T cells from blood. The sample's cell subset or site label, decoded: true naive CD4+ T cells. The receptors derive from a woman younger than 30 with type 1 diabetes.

The CDR3 here is CASSRGGNEQFF. In DNA form, the CDR3 reads TGTGCCAGCAGCCGGGGGGGAAATGAGCAGTTCTTC. The genes are TRBV6-6 and TRBJ2-1, with 8 bases matching TRBD2. Germline V lookup: CDR1 MNHNY, CDR2 SVGAGI (reference sequence). Trimming removed 6 bases from V and 7 bases from J; junction bases left unmatched: 2. CDR3 length: 12 amino acids.

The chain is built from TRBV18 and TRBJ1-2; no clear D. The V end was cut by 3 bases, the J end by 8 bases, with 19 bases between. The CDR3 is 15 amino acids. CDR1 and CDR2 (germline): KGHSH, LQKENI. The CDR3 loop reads CASSPVVEVGRGYTF. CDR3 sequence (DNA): TGTGCCAGCTCACCGGTCGTAGAAGTCGGTCGGGGCTACACCTTC.

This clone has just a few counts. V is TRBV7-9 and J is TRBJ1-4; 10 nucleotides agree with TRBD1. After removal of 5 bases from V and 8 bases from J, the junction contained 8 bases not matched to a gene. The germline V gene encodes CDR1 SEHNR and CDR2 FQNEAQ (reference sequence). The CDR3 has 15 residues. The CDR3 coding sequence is TGTGCCAGCAGCCAGGGACAGGGGTTTTGGGAAAAACTGTTTTTT. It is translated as CASSQGQGFWEKLFF. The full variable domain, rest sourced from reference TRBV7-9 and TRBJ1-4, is DTGVSQNPRHKITKRGQNVTFRCDPISEHNRLYWYRQTLGQGPEFLTYFQNEAQLEKSRLLSDRFSAERPKGSFSTLEIQRTEQGDSAMYLCASSQGQGFWEKLFFGSGTQLSVL.

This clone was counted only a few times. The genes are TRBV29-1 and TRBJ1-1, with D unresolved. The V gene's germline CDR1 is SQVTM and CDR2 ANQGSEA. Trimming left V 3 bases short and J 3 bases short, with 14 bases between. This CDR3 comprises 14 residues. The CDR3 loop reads CSVDRPNLDTEAFF. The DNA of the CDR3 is TGCAGCGTTGACCGCCCAAACCTAGACACTGAAGCTTTCTTT.

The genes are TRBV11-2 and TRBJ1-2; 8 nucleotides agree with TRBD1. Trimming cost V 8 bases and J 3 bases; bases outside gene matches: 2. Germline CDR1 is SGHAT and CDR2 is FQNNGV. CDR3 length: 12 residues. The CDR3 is CASQGADYGYTF. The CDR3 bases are TGTGCCAGCCAGGGGGCCGACTATGGCTACACCTTC.

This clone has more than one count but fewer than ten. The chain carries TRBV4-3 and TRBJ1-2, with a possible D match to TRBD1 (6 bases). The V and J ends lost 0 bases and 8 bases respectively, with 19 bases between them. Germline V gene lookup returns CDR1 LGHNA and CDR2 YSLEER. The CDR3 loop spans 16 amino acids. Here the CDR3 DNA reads TGCGCCAGCAGCCAAGAGCCGGGGAAGGGGGAGGGAGGCTACACCTTC. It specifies CASSQEPGKGEGGYTF.

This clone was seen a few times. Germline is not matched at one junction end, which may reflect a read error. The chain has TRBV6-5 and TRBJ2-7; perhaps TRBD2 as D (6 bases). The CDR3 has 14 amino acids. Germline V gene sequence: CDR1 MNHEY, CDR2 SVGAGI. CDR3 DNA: TGTGCCATCAGTGGGGCCGGGAGCACCTACGAGCAGTACTTC. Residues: CAISGAGSTYEQYF.

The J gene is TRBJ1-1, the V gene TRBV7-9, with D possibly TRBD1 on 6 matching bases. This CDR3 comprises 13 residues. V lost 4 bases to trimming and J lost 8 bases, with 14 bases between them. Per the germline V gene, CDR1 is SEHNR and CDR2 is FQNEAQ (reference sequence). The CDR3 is CASSYRDNEEAFF. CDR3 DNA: TGTGCCAGCAGCTACCGGGACAACGAGGAAGCTTTCTTT.

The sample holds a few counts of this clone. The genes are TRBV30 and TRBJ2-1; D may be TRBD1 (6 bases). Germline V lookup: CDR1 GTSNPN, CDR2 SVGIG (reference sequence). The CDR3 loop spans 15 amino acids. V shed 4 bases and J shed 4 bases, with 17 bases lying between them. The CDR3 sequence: CAWTLPARGYNEQFF. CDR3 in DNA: TGTGCCTGGACTCTGCCCGCCAGGGGTTACAATGAGCAGTTCTTC.